Given below is one TCR beta chain in context. The junction departs from the called germline gene at one end, perhaps through a read error. This sample was included in a study of blood T cells in healthy people across ages. Next came a second PCR, run for about 7 to 12 cycles, which used a sample-barcoded 5' primer along with a J-beta primer mix. TCRdb re-derived calls from the 5' RACE reads in MiXCR, one entry per CDR3 protein. This sample carries approximately 1,700,000 distinct CDR3 sequences, around 40% of them seen once, and the ten largest clones take more than 20%. The CDR3 spans 14 residues. CDR1 SGHTA and CDR2 FQGNSA come from the germline V gene.

The V call is TRBV7-2, the J call TRBJ2-7; D is unresolved. Specimen: blood. The receptor was derived from a human donor in good health. The CDR3 nucleotides are TGTGCCAGCAGTCAAATAGACACCTCCTACGGGCAGTACTTC. Residues: CASSQIDTSYGQYF.